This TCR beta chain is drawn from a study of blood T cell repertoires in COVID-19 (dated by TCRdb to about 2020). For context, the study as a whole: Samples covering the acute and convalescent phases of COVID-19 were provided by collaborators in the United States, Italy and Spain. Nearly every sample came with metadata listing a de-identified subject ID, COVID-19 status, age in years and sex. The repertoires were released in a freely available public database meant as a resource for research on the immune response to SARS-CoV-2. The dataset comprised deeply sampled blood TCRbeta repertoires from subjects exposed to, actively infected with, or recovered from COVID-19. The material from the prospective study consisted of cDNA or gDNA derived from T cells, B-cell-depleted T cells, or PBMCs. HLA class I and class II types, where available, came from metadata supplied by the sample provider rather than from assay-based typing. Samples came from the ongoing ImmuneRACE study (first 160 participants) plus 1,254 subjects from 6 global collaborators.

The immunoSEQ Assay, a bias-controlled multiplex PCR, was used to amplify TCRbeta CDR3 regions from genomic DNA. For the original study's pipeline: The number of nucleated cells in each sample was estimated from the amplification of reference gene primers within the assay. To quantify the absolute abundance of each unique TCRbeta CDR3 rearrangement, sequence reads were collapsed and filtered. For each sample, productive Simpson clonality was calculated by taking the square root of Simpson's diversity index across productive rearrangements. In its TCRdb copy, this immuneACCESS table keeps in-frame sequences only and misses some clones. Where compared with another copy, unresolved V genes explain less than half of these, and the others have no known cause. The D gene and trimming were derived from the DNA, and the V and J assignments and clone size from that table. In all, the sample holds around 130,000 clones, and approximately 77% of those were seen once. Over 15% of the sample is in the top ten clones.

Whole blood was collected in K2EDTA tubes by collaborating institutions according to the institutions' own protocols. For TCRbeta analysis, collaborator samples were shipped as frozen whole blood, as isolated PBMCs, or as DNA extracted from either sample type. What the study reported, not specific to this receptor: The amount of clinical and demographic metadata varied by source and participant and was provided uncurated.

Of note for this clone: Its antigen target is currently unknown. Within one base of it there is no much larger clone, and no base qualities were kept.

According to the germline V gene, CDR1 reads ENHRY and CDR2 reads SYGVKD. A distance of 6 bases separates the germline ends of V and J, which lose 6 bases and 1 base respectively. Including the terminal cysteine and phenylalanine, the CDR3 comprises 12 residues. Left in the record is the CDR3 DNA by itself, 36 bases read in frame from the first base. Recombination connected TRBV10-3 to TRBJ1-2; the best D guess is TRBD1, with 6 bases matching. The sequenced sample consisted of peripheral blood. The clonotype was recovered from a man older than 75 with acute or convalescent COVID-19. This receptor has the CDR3 CAIRDSNYGYTF. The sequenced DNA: TGTGCCATCAGGGACAGTAACTATGGCTACACCTTC.